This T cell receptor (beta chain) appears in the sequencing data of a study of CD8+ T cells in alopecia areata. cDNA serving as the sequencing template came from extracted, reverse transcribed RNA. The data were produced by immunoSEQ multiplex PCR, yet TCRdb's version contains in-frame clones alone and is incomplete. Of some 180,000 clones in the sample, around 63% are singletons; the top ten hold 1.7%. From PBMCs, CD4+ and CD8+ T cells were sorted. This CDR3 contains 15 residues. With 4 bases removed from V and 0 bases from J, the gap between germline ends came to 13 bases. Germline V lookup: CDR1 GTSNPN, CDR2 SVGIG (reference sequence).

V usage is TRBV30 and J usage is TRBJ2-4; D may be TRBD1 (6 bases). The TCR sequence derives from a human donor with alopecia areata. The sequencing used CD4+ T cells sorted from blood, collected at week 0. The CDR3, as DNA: TGTGCCTGGACCATGACAGGTTTAGCCAAAAACATTCAGTACTTC. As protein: CAWTMTGLAKNIQYF.